One and the same sample provided the 18 T cell receptor beta chains below, sequenced in a study of shared T cell receptors in the human thymus. Some clones are missing from TCRdb's copy, which holds only in-frame ones; the method was immunoSEQ multiplex PCR. This sample has almost 550,000 clones, with approximately 80% found just once. These data were likewise used in another study, on human thymus T cells.

Sequencing input: thymocytes. Every receptor here comes from a boy under two years old with a congenital heart defect.

The rearrangement links TRBV5-1 to TRBJ2-1; tentative D call: TRBD2 (5 bases). The CDR3 totals 14 residues. The V gene's germline CDR1 is SGHRS and CDR2 YFSETQ. The V end lost 5 bases, the J end lost 2 bases, and 11 bases lay between the germline ends. This CDR3 reads CASRPREPYNEQFF. In nucleotides, the CDR3 is TGCGCCAGCAGGCCGAGGGAGCCCTACAATGAGCAGTTCTTC. Using reference TRBV5-1 and TRBJ2-1 for the parts outside the CDR3, the full variable domain is KAGVTQTPRYLIKTRGQQVTLSCSPISGHRSVSWYQQTPGQGLQFLFEYFSETQRNKGNFPGRFSGRQFSNSRSEMNVSTLELGDSALYLCASRPREPYNEQFFGPGTRLTVL.

The V gene is TRBV11-3, the J gene TRBJ1-5; 9 positions match TRBD1. This CDR3 contains 14 residues. The junction had 2 bases not matched to a gene; V was cut back by 4 bases and J by 4 bases. Per germline, CDR1 SGHNT and CDR2 YENEEA. This CDR3 reads CASSSGQGNQPQHF. In DNA form, the CDR3 reads TGTGCCAGCAGCTCAGGACAGGGGAATCAGCCCCAGCATTTT.

This clone was observed a few times. The chain combines TRBV27 with TRBJ1-2, with a weak D call TRBD1 (6 bases). Germline lookup yields CDR1 MNHEY and CDR2 SMNVEV (reference sequence). The CDR3 covers 15 residues. V lost 6 bases, J lost 5 bases, and 19 bases lay in between. The CDR3 DNA sequence: TGTGCCAGCAGCAGGACGGCGGGGGCCGGGTATGGCTACACCTTC. The encoded protein is CASSRTAGAGYGYTF.

The chain combines TRBV4-2 with TRBJ1-1; D ambiguous. Germline CDR1 LGHNA, CDR2 YNFKEQ. CDR3 length: 15 residues. Between the trimmed V and J ends, which lost 0 bases and 1 base, there was a span of 9 bases. For the CDR3, the DNA is TGTGCCAGCAGCCAAGAGGAGTCACAGAACACTGAAGCTTTCTTT. Translated, it gives CASSQEESQNTEAFF.

The chain carries TRBV18 and TRBJ2-7; TRBD1 matches at 9 bases. The CDR3 length is 15 residues. The germline V gene encodes CDR1 KGHSH and CDR2 LQKENI. Germline trimming cut 5 bases from V and 3 bases from J; bases unmatched to any gene: 8. CDR3 DNA sequence: TGTGCCAGCTCATCGACCGGGACAGGGTTCTACGAGCAGTACTTC. It encodes CASSSTGTGFYEQYF.

This clone turned up a few times. V gene TRBV5-1 combines with J gene TRBJ1-1, with 9 bases matching TRBD1. Unmatched junction bases numbered 2, after V lost 2 bases and J lost 3 bases. Germline V gene lookup returns CDR1 SGHRS and CDR2 YFSETQ. The CDR3 consists of 14 residues. The CDR3 here is CASSLWTGDTEAFF. CDR3 DNA: TGCGCCAGCAGCTTATGGACAGGGGACACTGAAGCTTTCTTT. The full variable domain, rest sourced from reference TRBV5-1 and TRBJ1-1, is KAGVTQTPRYLIKTRGQQVTLSCSPISGHRSVSWYQQTPGQGLQFLFEYFSETQRNKGNFPGRFSGRQFSNSRSEMNVSTLELGDSALYLCASSLWTGDTEAFFGQGTRLTVV.

The V gene is TRBV4-3, the J gene TRBJ2-1; 7 positions agree with TRBD2. Germline loops: CDR1 LGHNA, CDR2 YSLEER. This CDR3 is built from 15 residues. The V and J ends lost 0 bases and 9 bases, in that order; junction bases with no gene match: 8. Here the CDR3 reads CASSQDDSGVTEQFF. CDR3 coding DNA: TGCGCCAGCAGCCAAGATGACAGCGGGGTCACTGAGCAGTTCTTC.

The chain carries TRBV14 and TRBJ2-1; no firm D call. The CDR3 contains 12 residues. Germline V CDR1 and CDR2: SGHDN, FVKESK. The V end lost 1 base, the J end lost 8 bases, and 6 bases lay between the germline ends. The CDR3 sequence is CASSQVGDEQFF. CDR3 in DNA: TGTGCCAGCAGCCAAGTCGGTGATGAGCAGTTCTTC. The complete variable domain, with remaining parts taken from reference TRBV14 and TRBJ2-1, reads EAGVTQFPSHSVIEKGQTVTLRCDPISGHDNLYWYRRVMGKEIKFLLHFVKESKQDESGMPNNRFLAERTGGTYSTLKVQPAELEDSGVYFCASSQVGDEQFFGPGTRLTVL.

V gene TRBV7-6 combines with J gene TRBJ2-1; D uncertain. The CDR3 runs to 14 residues. V shed 5 bases and J shed 4 bases, with 12 bases lying between them. Germline V gives CDR1 SGHVS, CDR2 FNYEAQ. CDR3 coding DNA: TGTGCCAGCAGCCCCGAGGTGGGTTACAATGAGCAGTTCTTC. This sequence encodes CASSPEVGYNEQFF.

The V and J genes are TRBV19 and TRBJ2-7; TRBD2 matches 14 bases. Germline trimming cut 2 bases from V and 5 bases from J; bases unmatched to any gene: 17. Germline V gene data show CDR1 as LNHDA and CDR2 as SQIVND (reference sequence). CDR3 length: 20 residues. CDR3 loop: CASSISGGRGTSGSRNEQYF. DNA for the CDR3: TGTGCCAGTAGTATATCGGGCGGACGCGGGACTAGCGGGAGTCGCAACGAGCAGTACTTC.

This sequence joins TRBV28 and TRBJ2-7; TRBD2 might be the D (6 bases). The CDR3 has 17 residues. CDR1 is MDHEN, CDR2 SYDVKM, per germline. Between the trimmed V and J ends, which lost 8 bases and 0 bases, there was a span of 23 bases. The CDR3 DNA sequence: TGTGCCAGCCACCAAACGTTGGGGGACTCGAGCTCCTACGAGCAGTACTTC. Amino acid sequence: CASHQTLGDSSSYEQYF.

The gene calls are TRBV28 and TRBJ2-1; 15 bases are a match to TRBD2. Losses at the gene ends were 6 bases for V and 10 bases for J; bases not matched to a gene: 16. CDR1 and CDR2 from the germline V gene are MDHEN and SYDVKM. The CDR3 consists of 18 residues. CDR3 bases: TGTGCCAGCAGAGCTCCCGGGACTAGCGGGAGGCATCTCCAGGAGCAGTTCTTC. Protein product: CASRAPGTSGRHLQEQFF.

The chain is built from TRBV27 and TRBJ2-7; D gene unclear. V was cut by 3 bases and J by 3 bases, with 12 bases left in between. This CDR3 spans 14 amino acids. Germline-derived CDR1 and CDR2 are MNHEY and SMNVEV (reference sequence). DNA of the CDR3: TGTGCCAGCAGTTTGAGTCATCCCTACTACGAGCAGTACTTC. This translates into CASSLSHPYYEQYF.

The chain combines TRBV5-1 with TRBJ1-3; maybe TRBD1 (6 bases). V lost 1 base, J lost 2 bases, and 7 bases lay in between. The CDR3 contains 14 residues. Germline V gives CDR1 SGHRS, CDR2 YFSETQ. The CDR3 region has the DNA TGCGCCAGCAGCTTGACAGGGACTGGAAACACCATATATTTT. This gives the protein CASSLTGTGNTIYF.

This chain uses TRBV6-6 with TRBJ1-4; tentatively, D is TRBD1 (6 bases). The length of the CDR3 is 16 residues. The germline V gene has CDR1 MNHNY and CDR2 SVGAGI (reference sequence). With 6 bases removed from V and 4 bases from J, the gap between germline ends came to 18 bases. CDR3 in amino acids: CASSLHYGQHNEKLFF. CDR3 in DNA: TGTGCCAGCAGCCTTCACTATGGACAGCATAATGAAAAACTGTTTTTT.

This clone was detected only once. V usage is TRBV2 and J usage is TRBJ1-5; perhaps TRBD1 as D (6 bases). The V gene lost 5 bases and the J gene lost 3 bases, with 26 bases spanning the gap. The germline V gene encodes CDR1 SNHLY and CDR2 FYNNEI. The CDR3 is 19 amino acids. CDR3: CASSSQDSLEKVVNQPQHF. CDR3 nucleotide sequence: TGTGCCAGCAGTTCCCAGGACAGTCTAGAGAAGGTGGTCAATCAGCCCCAGCATTTT.

In its sample, this clone was seen once. The gene calls are TRBV6-1 and TRBJ2-4; 7 positions agree with TRBD1. The CDR3 consists of 14 residues. V dropped 3 bases and J dropped 9; count of bases not matched to a gene: 8. Germline CDR1 MNHNS, CDR2 SASEGT. CDR3 in amino acids: CASSDKQGQGIQYF. The CDR3 DNA follows: TGTGCCAGCAGTGACAAACAGGGGCAAGGCATTCAGTACTTC.

This clone was seen only a few times. This rearrangement joins TRBV27 to TRBJ1-4; D not certain. Germline V gene sequence: CDR1 MNHEY, CDR2 SMNVEV (reference sequence). The CDR3 has 13 residues. V lost 10 bases and J lost 8, with 17 bases in between. The CDR3 coding sequence is TGTGCCACCGGTTCCGTTCGGGGAGAAAAACTGTTTTTT. Its translation: CATGSVRGEKLFF. Based on the CDR3 plus reference TRBV27 and TRBJ1-4, the full variable domain is EAQVTQNPRYLITVTGKKLTVTCSQNMNHEYMSWYRQDPGLGLRQIYYSMNVEVTDKGDVPEGYKVSRKEKRNFPLILESPSPNQTSLYFCATGSVRGEKLFFGSGTQLSVL.